Listed below are T cell receptor beta chains from one sample, sequenced in a study of T-cell reconstitution after alpha-beta-depleted transplantation in children. TCRdb used MiXCR to reprocess the PCR reads, holding one entry per CDR3 protein. The sample consists of approximately 490,000 distinct CDR3 sequences, about 10% of them appearing once. The sequences come from PBMCs, collected before TCRalphabeta/CD19-depleted stem cell transplant. The receptor source for this set is a child aged 2-15 years with inherited bone marrow failure, due to receive a stem cell transplant. Each CDR3 is given with its conserved first and last residue. A D gene is named only where the DNA matches it firmly. Clone size is not always given. Where it is, it says once, few, many or a class for expanded clones.

d_gene: TRBD1; v_gene: TRBV12-3/TRBV12-4; j_gene: TRBJ1-2; abundance: many; CDR3nt: TGTGCCAGCAGGGAACCGGGACAGTCGGTTAGAACCTTC; CDR3aa: CASREPGQSVRTF
d_gene: -; v_gene: TRBV19; j_gene: TRBJ1-1; abundance: -; CDR3nt: TGTGCCACCTACGGCTCATACGCTGAAGCTTTCTTT; CDR3aa: CATYGSYAEAFF
d_gene: -; v_gene: TRBV4-3; j_gene: TRBJ2-3; abundance: many; CDR3nt: TGCGCCAGCAGCCAAGTTCGGATGCCCACAGATACGCAGTATTTT; CDR3aa: CASSQVRMPTDTQYF
d_gene: TRBD2; v_gene: TRBV4-3; j_gene: TRBJ2-1; abundance: -; CDR3nt: TGCGCCAGCAGCCGGATAGCGGGGAGCTCCTACAATGAGCAGTTCTTC; CDR3aa: CASSRIAGSSYNEQFF
d_gene: TRBD2; v_gene: TRBV29-1; j_gene: TRBJ2-1; abundance: -; CDR3nt: TGCAGCGCACAGGGACTAGCGGTCTCCTACAATGAGCAGTTCTTC; CDR3aa: CSAQGLAVSYNEQFF
d_gene: TRBD2; v_gene: TRBV5-6; j_gene: TRBJ2-1; abundance: many; CDR3nt: TGTGCCAGCAGGTTGGGGGAGGGACTTCCAAATGAGCAGTTCTTC; CDR3aa: CASRLGEGLPNEQFF
d_gene: -; v_gene: TRBV10-3; j_gene: TRBJ2-3; abundance: many; CDR3nt: TGTGCCACTGGACTTCGCACAGATACGCAGTATTTT; CDR3aa: CATGLRTDTQYF
d_gene: -; v_gene: TRBV29-1; j_gene: TRBJ1-2; abundance: many; CDR3nt: TGCAGCGTTGCTCCAGGGGAATATGGCTACACCTTC; CDR3aa: CSVAPGEYGYTF
d_gene: -; v_gene: TRBV7-2; j_gene: TRBJ2-7; abundance: many; CDR3nt: TGTGCCAGCAGCCCAGAAAGGACTTTCTCCTACGAGCAGTACTTC; CDR3aa: CASSPERTFSYEQYF
d_gene: TRBD2; v_gene: TRBV27; j_gene: TRBJ2-3; abundance: many; CDR3nt: TGTGCCAGCAGAGTAACTAGCGCCACAGATACGCAGTATTTT; CDR3aa: CASRVTSATDTQYF
d_gene: TRBD1; v_gene: TRBV4-3; j_gene: TRBJ2-1; abundance: many; CDR3nt: TGCGCCAGCAGCCCGGACAGGGGTGTCAATGAGCAGTTCTTC; CDR3aa: CASSPDRGVNEQFF
d_gene: -; v_gene: TRBV7-9; j_gene: TRBJ1-2; abundance: -; CDR3nt: TGTGCCAGCAGCTTTGCTGAATCGGGGGCTGGATATGGCTACACCTTC; CDR3aa: CASSFAESGAGYGYTF
d_gene: TRBD2; v_gene: TRBV5-6; j_gene: TRBJ2-3; abundance: many; CDR3nt: TGTGCCAGCAGCTTGGTGTGGACTAGCGGCACAGATACGCAGTATTTT; CDR3aa: CASSLVWTSGTDTQYF
d_gene: -; v_gene: TRBV18; j_gene: TRBJ2-5; abundance: few; CDR3nt: TGTGCCAGCTCACCAGGGGTTAATCAAGAGACCCAGTACTTC; CDR3aa: CASSPGVNQETQYF
d_gene: -; v_gene: TRBV7-9; j_gene: TRBJ2-1; abundance: few; CDR3nt: TGTGCCAGCAGCTTAGCCTTTCCTGAGCAGTTCTTC; CDR3aa: CASSLAFPEQFF
d_gene: -; v_gene: TRBV4-1; j_gene: TRBJ2-7; abundance: many; CDR3nt: TGCGCCAGCAGCCAAGAAGGTCTTGGCAGGTCCGAGCAGTACTTC; CDR3aa: CASSQEGLGRSEQYF
d_gene: TRBD2; v_gene: TRBV7-8; j_gene: TRBJ2-3; abundance: many; CDR3nt: TGTGCCAGCAGCCGGACTAGTGGGAGGACAGATACGCAGTATTTT; CDR3aa: CASSRTSGRTDTQYF
d_gene: -; v_gene: TRBV15; j_gene: TRBJ2-3; abundance: -; CDR3nt: TGTGCCACCAGCACCCCTCGGGGGACTTACGACACAGATACGCAGTATTTT; CDR3aa: CATSTPRGTYDTDTQYF
d_gene: -; v_gene: TRBV20-1; j_gene: TRBJ2-3; abundance: many; CDR3nt: TGCAGTGCTAGCGACTTAGCGGTAACTAGCACAGATACGCAGTATTTT; CDR3aa: CSASDLAVTSTDTQYF
d_gene: TRBD1; v_gene: TRBV5-1; j_gene: TRBJ2-7; abundance: few; CDR3nt: TGCGCCAGCAGCTCCATGACAGGGACCGAGCAGTACTTC; CDR3aa: CASSSMTGTEQYF
d_gene: -; v_gene: TRBV24-1; j_gene: TRBJ2-5; abundance: many; CDR3nt: TGTGCCACCAGTGATTTGCAAACGGGGGCTGAGCAAGAGACCCAGTACTTC; CDR3aa: CATSDLQTGAEQETQYF
d_gene: -; v_gene: TRBV7-9; j_gene: TRBJ2-6; abundance: few; CDR3nt: TGTGCCAGCAGCCCGGCTTCGGTTGGGGGCTCTGGGGCCAACGTCCTGACTTTC; CDR3aa: CASSPASVGGSGANVLTF
d_gene: -; v_gene: TRBV20-1; j_gene: TRBJ1-1; abundance: many; CDR3nt: TGCAGTGCTCCCGAGGGGGGCCACACTGAAGCTTTCTTT; CDR3aa: CSAPEGGHTEAFF